Sequencing of this T cell receptor beta chain was carried out in a study of T cells in Graves' hyperthyroidism and ophthalmopathy. Amplification of TCR beta CDR3 regions was performed using RNA transcripts as template. First-round RT-PCR with HTBI primers amplified the TCR CDR3 region. From the multiplex PCR reads, TCRdb called clonotypes with MiXCR, one entry per CDR3 protein. Found here are under 800,000 distinct CDR3 sequences, 14% of them singletons; the top ten hold roughly a tenth. Ten or more counts support this clonotype. V lost 6 bases, J lost 6 bases, and 11 bases stayed unmatched. The germline gives CDR1 MDHEN, CDR2 SYDVKM. The CDR3 consists of 16 residues.

Sequencing was done on a sample of blood. The V gene is TRBV28, the J gene TRBJ1-2; TRBD1 matches at 12 bases. The TCR sequence derives from a woman under 30 with Graves' hyperthyroidism. CDR3: CASRINTGTGGDGYTF. The CDR3 DNA follows: TGTGCCAGCAGGATAAACACCGGGACAGGGGGCGATGGCTACACCTTC.